This note documents a single T cell receptor (beta chain) sequence. No antigen is known for it. Data came from immunoSEQ multiplex PCR; TCRdb stores just in-frame clones and leaves some out. The sample consists of about 77,000 clones, over 75% of them appearing once. The data were obtained in a study of OX40 agonist ivuxolimab in advanced cancers. About the study: Eligibility rules accepted prior anti-PD-1, anti-PD-L1 or anti-CTLA-4 therapy, and roughly 40% had some.

General observations from the study: CD4+ T cells averaged fewer expanded clones than CD8+ T cells.

V shed 0 bases and J shed 4 bases, with 7 bases lying between them. The CDR3 totals 13 residues. Germline V gene sequence: CDR1 SGHKS, CDR2 YYEKEE (reference sequence). The receptor was isolated from an adult with an advanced solid tumor such as melanoma, head and neck, liver or kidney cancer. The chain links TRBV5-5 to TRBJ2-5; D is unresolved. This material consisted of CD4+ or CD8+ T cells sorted from blood, taken in a trial of the OX40 agonist ivuxolimab. The CDR3 DNA reads as TGTGCCAGCAGCTTGGCGCAATCAGAGACCCAGTACTTC. Translated, it gives CASSLAQSETQYF.